This T cell receptor beta chain was sequenced during a study of technical replicates of blood from several donors. The germline CDR1 and CDR2 sequences are LNHDA and SQIVND (reference sequence). There are 16 residues in the CDR3. The germline V and J ends were trimmed by 7 bases and 0 bases, with 16 bases remaining between them. Repertoires were generated with immunoSEQ multiplex PCR, while TCRdb's copy carries only in-frame clones and drops some. The data hold around 69,000 clones, with roughly 90% observed a single time. This clone was recorded a few times. V and J are TRBV19 and TRBJ1-3, with D possibly matching TRBD1 (5 bases). The sequence derives from a human donor in good health. Some clones in this sample may be carry-over from other donors' samples. What was sequenced was PBMCs. CDR3 in amino acids: CASTMSGASSGNTIYF. CDR3 DNA: TGTGCCAGTACTATGAGTGGGGCGAGCTCTGGAAACACCATATATTTT.